This T cell receptor (beta chain) was sequenced in a study of radiotherapy plus CTLA-4 blockade in lung cancer. The overall study: Under 20% of patients responded objectively, and 25% to 40% achieved disease control.

This CDR3 region has 16 residues. Germline lookup yields CDR1 SGHTA and CDR2 FQGTGA. Losses at the gene ends were 6 bases for V and 4 bases for J; bases not matched to a gene: 6. The method was immunoSEQ multiplex PCR; TCRdb's version includes in-frame clones alone and lacks a portion of them. The sample shows about 95,000 clones, approximately 78% of them seen only once. This TCR was recovered from a human donor with non-small cell lung cancer who had a partial response to radiotherapy plus ipilimumab. This specimen was peripheral blood, taken from a patient treated with radiotherapy plus ipilimumab. This rearrangement joins TRBV7-3 to TRBJ2-3; 14 positions agree with TRBD2. CDR3 in amino acids: CASSPGLAGGADTQYF. CDR3 nucleotides: TGTGCCAGCAGTCCAGGACTAGCGGGAGGAGCAGATACGCAGTATTTT.